The clone carrying this TCR beta chain was observed a handful of times. Its antigen is unidentified. The entry originates in a study of cytomegalovirus exposure and HLA in healthy donors. Notes on the study in general: Analysis was performed later, and it showed HLA-associated TCR beta chains to be more clonally expanded than equally common others.

PCR used 60 Vbeta primers and 13 Jbeta primers. Only in-frame clones appear in the TCRdb table, and some are missing; sequencing was by immunoSEQ multiplex PCR. The data hold about 190,000 clones, with roughly four fifths observed a single time. The sequence came from a man aged 18 to 29 in good health and CMV-seronegative. Material for sequencing was PBMCs.

As DNA, the CDR3 is TGTGCCAGCAGCCCAGTCAGGGGAACGGGCTACACCTTC. Translation gives CASSPVRGTGYTF. This chain joins TRBV7-8 and TRBJ1-2, with D maybe TRBD1 (6 bases). The length of the CDR3 is 13 residues. The germline V and J ends were trimmed by 5 bases and 8 bases, with 15 bases remaining between them. The germline V gene encodes CDR1 SGHVS and CDR2 FQNEAQ.